This T cell receptor (beta chain) was retrieved from a study of CD8 T cells in Susac syndrome. Sequencing of TCR beta drew on CD8+ and CD4+ T cells from blood. An input of about 0.5 to 1 ug of RNA was subjected to reverse transcription using random hexamers. TCRdb ran MiXCR on the immunoSEQ multiplex PCR reads and lists one entry per CDR3 protein. The sample has 150,000 to 200,000 distinct CDR3 sequences; around 94% are singletons. The CDR3 consists of 11 residues. With 8 bases removed from V and 8 bases from J, the gap between germline ends came to 15 bases. The germline CDR1 and CDR2 sequences are GTSNPN and SVGIG (reference sequence).

This clonotype originated in a human donor with multiple sclerosis. Sequences were obtained from CD4+ T cells from PBMCs. The rearrangement joins TRBV30 to TRBJ1-2; the D gene is possibly TRBD1 (5 bases). The CDR3 DNA reads TGTGCCAGGGCCAGGGTCTACGGCTACACCTTC. Translating gives CARARVYGYTF.